The source of this T cell receptor (beta chain) is a study of blood T cell repertoires in COVID-19. Study in general: Researchers got acute and convalescent COVID-19 samples from the United States, Italy and Spain.

As handled by the study authors: It was from reference gene primer amplification that nucleated cell counts were estimated. Libraries were prepared by immunoSEQ multiplex PCR; TCRdb keeps only in-frame clonotypes and omits some of them. The D gene and trimming were derived from the DNA, and the V and J assignments and clone size from that table. The repertoire consists of tens of thousands of clones, with over 80% occurring once and the leading ten covering under 35%. The CDR3 is 15 residues long. The V gene lost 4 bases and the J gene lost 6 bases, with 17 bases spanning the gap. The V gene's germline CDR1 is SGHKS and CDR2 YYEKEE (reference sequence).

The chain uses TRBV5-5 and TRBJ1-5, with a tentative D call TRBD1 (5 bases). The clonotype comes from a woman aged 80 or older with active or convalescent COVID-19. Input material: peripheral blood. The CDR3 region is CASSPWVQGGQPQHF. For the CDR3, the DNA is TGTGCCAGCAGCCCGTGGGTGCAGGGAGGTCAGCCCCAGCATTTT.